The 12 T cell receptor beta chains below come from one sample, sequenced in a study of CD8 T cells in Susac syndrome (dated by TCRdb to about 2019). The protocol used for the library was the immunoSEQ multiplex PCR assay. RNA was extracted with the RNeasy kit and about 0.5 to 1 ug was reverse transcribed using random hexamers. TCRdb trimmed public reads at Q25 via fastp, called clones via MiXCR and kept in-frame beta chains. Each entry is one CDR3 protein sequence, shown with its most common DNA and genes. This sample comprises a few hundred thousand distinct CDR3 sequences, about 95% of them detected only once. 0.085% to 0.1% of the sample comes from the top ten. Material: CD4+ T cells from PBMCs. Receptors were obtained from a human donor with multiple sclerosis.

This clonotype has a handful of counts. The rearrangement joins TRBV27 to TRBJ2-7, with TRBD2 as a possible D gene (5 bases). The CDR3 spans 14 residues. The germline V and J ends were trimmed by 3 bases and 3 bases, with 12 bases remaining between them. The germline V gene has CDR1 MNHEY and CDR2 SMNVEV (reference sequence). This CDR3 reads CASSFSSGGYEQYF. Written as DNA, the CDR3 is TGTGCCAGCAGTTTTTCGTCCGGAGGCTACGAGCAGTACTTC.

The chain carries TRBV12-3 or TRBV12-4 and TRBJ2-7; 8 positions match TRBD1. The V segment lost 7 bases and the J segment 5 bases; nucleotides outside the gene matches: 10. This CDR3 region has 14 residues. The DNA of the CDR3 is TGTGCCAGCACCTCAGACAGGGGAGAGCACGAGCAGTACTTC. This translates into CASTSDRGEHEQYF.

The V and J genes are TRBV2 and TRBJ1-5, with 8 bases lining up with TRBD1. The V gene end was trimmed by 2 bases and the J gene end by 2 bases; junction bases not matched to a gene: 2. Germline V lookup: CDR1 SNHLY, CDR2 FYNNEI. The CDR3 spans 15 residues. DNA for the CDR3: TGTGCCAGCAGTGAAAGGGGACAGGGCAATCAGCCCCAGCATTTT. Encoded protein: CASSERGQGNQPQHF.

The chain employs TRBV20-1 and TRBJ2-7; D gene unclear. V was clipped by 6 bases and J by 2 bases, with 14 bases between them. This CDR3 spans 13 amino acids. The germline gives CDR1 DFQATT, CDR2 SNEGSKA (reference sequence). The DNA for the CDR3 is TGCAGTGCAGGTGGACGCAGCGCCTACGAGCAGTACTTC. This sequence encodes CSAGGRSAYEQYF.

This clonotype was picked up one time. This chain uses TRBV28 with TRBJ1-5; D not resolved. Germline V gene data show CDR1 as MDHEN and CDR2 as SYDVKM. This CDR3 region has 14 residues. With 8 bases removed from V and 3 bases from J, the gap between germline ends came to 14 bases. In DNA, the CDR3 is TGTGCCAGCCAAGAAGTCCAGGACAATCAGCCCCAGCATTTT. Translating it yields CASQEVQDNQPQHF.

The genes are TRBV3-1 and TRBJ2-3; 7 bases agree with TRBD1. Germline V gene data show CDR1 as LGHDT and CDR2 as YNNKEL (reference sequence). The CDR3 is 14 amino acids. Trimming took 3 bases from V and 1 from J; bases not matched to a gene: 1. CDR3 nucleotides: TGTGCCAGCAGCCACGACAGGGGCACAGATACGCAGTATTTT. Amino acids: CASSHDRGTDTQYF.

This chain uses TRBV4-2 with TRBJ2-7; 12 positions match TRBD2. This CDR3 is 14 amino acids long. Losses at the gene ends were 7 bases for V and 5 bases for J; bases not matched to a gene: 6. Germline V lookup: CDR1 LGHNA, CDR2 YNFKEQ. The CDR3 spells CASTRTSGVHEQYF. For the CDR3, the DNA is TGTGCCAGCACCCGGACTAGCGGGGTCCACGAGCAGTACTTC.

This chain uses TRBV5-6 with TRBJ2-6; maybe TRBD2 (5 bases). V was clipped by 0 bases and J by 0 bases, with 10 bases between them. The CDR3 extends over 17 amino acids. Germline CDR1 reads SGHDT; CDR2 reads YYEEEE. CDR3 loop: CASSLVSGNSGANVLTF. Written as DNA, the CDR3 is TGTGCCAGCAGCTTGGTTTCGGGGAACTCTGGGGCCAACGTCCTGACTTTC.

The chain carries TRBV6-6 and TRBJ2-4; 8 bases line up with TRBD1. Germline V gives CDR1 MNHNY, CDR2 SVGAGI (reference sequence). This CDR3 is built from 14 residues. V trimming: 6 bases; J trimming: 4 bases; junction bases outside the gene matches: 5. The CDR3 is CASRFDRGKNIQYF. The CDR3 nucleotides read TGTGCCAGCAGATTCGACAGGGGTAAAAACATTCAGTACTTC.

V is TRBV12-5 and J is TRBJ1-6; no clear D gene. CDR3 length equals 16 residues. Trimming removed 5 bases from V and 2 bases from J, with 13 bases in between. The germline CDR1 and CDR2 sequences are LGHNT and FRNRAP. CDR3 DNA: TGTGCTAGTGGTACCCGTGGGGTCCCCTATAATTCACCCCTCCACTTT. It codes for CASGTRGVPYNSPLHF.

The sample holds one count of this clonotype. This chain uses TRBV28 with TRBJ2-7; D possibly matches TRBD1 or TRBD2 (5 bases each). The CDR3 is made up of 12 amino acids. CDR1 is MDHEN, CDR2 SYDVKM, per germline. The CDR3 sequence: CGSGRFSYEQYF. The CDR3 coding sequence is TGTGGCTCGGGACGGTTCTCCTACGAGCAGTACTTC.

This chain links TRBV12-3 or TRBV12-4 with TRBJ1-2; no definite D call. The CDR3 is 15 amino acids. V was cut by 3 bases and J by 2 bases, with 13 bases left in between. CDR3 sequence reads: CASSFLARINYGYTF. CDR3 nucleotides: TGTGCCAGCAGTTTCCTGGCACGTATAAACTATGGCTACACCTTC.